A single TCR beta chain is shown here with its context. This record comes from a study of blood T cell repertoires in COVID-19. In germline, CDR1 is SGHRS, CDR2 YFSETQ. J was trimmed by 9 bases and V by 7 bases; bases with no gene match: 14. The CDR3 is made up of 16 amino acids. The protocol was immunoSEQ multiplex PCR, while the TCRdb copy is restricted to in-frame clones and leaves out a portion. The table lists about 190,000 clones, about 85% of them singletons, with 2.1% in the top ten. The clonotype originates from an older man with active or convalescent COVID-19. The rearrangement links TRBV5-1 to TRBJ2-1; 12 nucleotides line up with TRBD1. Sequenced sample: peripheral blood. CDR3 nucleotide sequence: TGCGCCAGCTATAAGAATCCCGGGACAGGGGGCGGTGAGCAGTTCTTC. Protein product: CASYKNPGTGGGEQFF.